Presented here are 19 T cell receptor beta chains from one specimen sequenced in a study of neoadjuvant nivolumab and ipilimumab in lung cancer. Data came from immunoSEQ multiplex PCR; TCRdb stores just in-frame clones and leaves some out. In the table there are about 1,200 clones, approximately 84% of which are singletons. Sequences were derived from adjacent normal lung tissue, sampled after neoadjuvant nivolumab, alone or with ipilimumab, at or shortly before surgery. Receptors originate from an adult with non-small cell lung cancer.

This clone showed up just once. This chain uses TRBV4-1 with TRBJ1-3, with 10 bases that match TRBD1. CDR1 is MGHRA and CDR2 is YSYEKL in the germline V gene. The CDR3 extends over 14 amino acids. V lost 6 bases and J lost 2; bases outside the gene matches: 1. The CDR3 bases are TGCGCCAGCAGGGGGACAGGGGCTGGAAACACCATATATTTT. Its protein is CASRGTGAGNTIYF.

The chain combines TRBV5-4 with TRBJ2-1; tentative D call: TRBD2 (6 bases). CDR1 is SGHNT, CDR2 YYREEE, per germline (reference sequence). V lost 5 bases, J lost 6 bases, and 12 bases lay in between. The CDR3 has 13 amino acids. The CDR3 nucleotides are TGTGCCAGCAGGGCGGGGACCACCAATGAGCAGTTCTTC. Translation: CASRAGTTNEQFF. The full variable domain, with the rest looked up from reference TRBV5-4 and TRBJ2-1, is ETGVTQSPTHLIKTRGQQVTLRCSSQSGHNTVSWYQQALGQGPQFIFQYYREEENGRGNFPPRFSGLQFPNYSSELNVNALELDDSALYLCASRAGTTNEQFFGPGTRLTVL.

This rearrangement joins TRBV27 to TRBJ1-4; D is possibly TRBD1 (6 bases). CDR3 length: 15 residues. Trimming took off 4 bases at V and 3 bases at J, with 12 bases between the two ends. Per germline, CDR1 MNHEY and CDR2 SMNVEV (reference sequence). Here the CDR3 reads CASSSQGLANEKLFF. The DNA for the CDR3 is TGTGCCAGCAGTTCGCAGGGGCTGGCTAATGAAAAACTGTTTTTT. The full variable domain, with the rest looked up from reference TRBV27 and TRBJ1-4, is EAQVTQNPRYLITVTGKKLTVTCSQNMNHEYMSWYRQDPGLGLRQIYYSMNVEVTDKGDVPEGYKVSRKEKRNFPLILESPSPNQTSLYFCASSSQGLANEKLFFGSGTQLSVL.

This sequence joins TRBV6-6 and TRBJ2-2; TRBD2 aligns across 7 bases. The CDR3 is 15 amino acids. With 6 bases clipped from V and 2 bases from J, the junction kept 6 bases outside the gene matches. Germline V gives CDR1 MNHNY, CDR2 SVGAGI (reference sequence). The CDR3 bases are TGTGCCAGCAGACAGCGGGGAATAAACACCGGGGAGCTGTTTTTT. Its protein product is CASRQRGINTGELFF.

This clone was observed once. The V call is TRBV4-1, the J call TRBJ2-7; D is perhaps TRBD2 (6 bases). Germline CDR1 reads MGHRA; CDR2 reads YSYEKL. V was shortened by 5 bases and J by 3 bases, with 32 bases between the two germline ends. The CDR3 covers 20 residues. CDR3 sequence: CASSVSHPPSRQTRFYEQYF. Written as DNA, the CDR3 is TGCGCCAGCAGCGTCTCCCATCCCCCGTCCCGTCAGACTAGATTCTACGAGCAGTACTTC.

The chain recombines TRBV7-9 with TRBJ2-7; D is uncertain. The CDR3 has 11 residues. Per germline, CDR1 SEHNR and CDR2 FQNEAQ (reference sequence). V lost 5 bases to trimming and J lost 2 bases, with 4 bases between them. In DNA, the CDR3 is TGTGCCAGCAGCACAACCTACGAGCAGTACTTC. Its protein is CASSTTYEQYF. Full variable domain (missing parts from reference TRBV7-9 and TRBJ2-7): DTGVSQNPRHKITKRGQNVTFRCDPISEHNRLYWYRQTLGQGPEFLTYFQNEAQLEKSRLLSDRFSAERPKGSFSTLEIQRTEQGDSAMYLCASSTTYEQYFGPGTRLTVT.

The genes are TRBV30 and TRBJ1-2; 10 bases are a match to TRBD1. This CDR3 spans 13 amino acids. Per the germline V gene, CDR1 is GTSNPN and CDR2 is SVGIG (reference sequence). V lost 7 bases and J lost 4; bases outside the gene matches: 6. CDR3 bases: TGTGCCTATAGGACAGGGGGATCCTATGGCTACACCTTC. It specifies CAYRTGGSYGYTF.

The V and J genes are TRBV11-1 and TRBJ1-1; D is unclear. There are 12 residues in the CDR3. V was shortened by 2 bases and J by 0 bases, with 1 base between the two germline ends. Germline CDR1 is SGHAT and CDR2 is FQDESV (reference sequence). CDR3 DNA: TGTGCCAGCAGCTTATTGAACACTGAAGCTTTCTTT. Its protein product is CASSLLNTEAFF.

Here the CDR3 reads CASSLATTGAGANVLTF. The CDR3 DNA follows: TGTGCCAGCAGCTTAGCAACGACAGGGGCCGGGGCCAACGTCCTGACTTTC. This sequence joins TRBV7-8 and TRBJ2-6, with 8 bases lining up with TRBD1. Germline CDR1 reads SGHVS; CDR2 reads FQNEAQ. CDR3 length: 17 amino acids. V trimming: 0 bases; J trimming: 4 bases; junction bases outside the gene matches: 5.

CDR3 amino acids: CASSPRLAGGREQFF. CDR3 DNA sequence: TGTGCCAGCAGCCCACGACTAGCGGGGGGGCGGGAGCAGTTCTTC. The V call is TRBV7-2, the J call TRBJ2-1; 14 bases match TRBD2. CDR1 is SGHTA and CDR2 is FQGNSA in the germline V gene. CDR3 length: 15 residues. The V and J ends lost 5 bases and 10 bases, in that order; junction bases with no gene match: 7.

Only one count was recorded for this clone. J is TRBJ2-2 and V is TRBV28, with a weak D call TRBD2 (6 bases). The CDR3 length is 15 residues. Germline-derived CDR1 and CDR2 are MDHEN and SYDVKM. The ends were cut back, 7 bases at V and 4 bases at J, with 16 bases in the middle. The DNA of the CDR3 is TGTGCCAGCACCCCTTCGACTAGGACCACCGGGGAGCTGTTTTTT. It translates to CASTPSTRTTGELFF.

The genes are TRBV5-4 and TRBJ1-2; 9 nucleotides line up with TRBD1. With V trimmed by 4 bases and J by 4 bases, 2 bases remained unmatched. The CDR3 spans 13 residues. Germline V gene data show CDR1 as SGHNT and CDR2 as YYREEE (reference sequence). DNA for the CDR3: TGTGCCAGCAGCCGGACAGGGGCCTATGGCTACACCTTC. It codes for CASSRTGAYGYTF.

CDR3 DNA sequence: TGTGCCAGCAGTCCCCCTGACAGGGACGGCGGCTACACCTTC. Its translation: CASSPPDRDGGYTF. The rearrangement joins TRBV25-1 to TRBJ1-2, with TRBD1 matching 7 bases. J gave up 8 bases and V 5 bases, and 11 bases lay outside the gene matches. The CDR3 covers 14 residues. Germline CDR1 MGHDK, CDR2 SYGVNS.

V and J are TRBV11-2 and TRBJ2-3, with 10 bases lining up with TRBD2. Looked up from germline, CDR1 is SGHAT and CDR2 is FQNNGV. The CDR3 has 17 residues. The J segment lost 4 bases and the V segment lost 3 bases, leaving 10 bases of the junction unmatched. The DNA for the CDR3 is TGTGCCAGCAGCTTGAATTCAGCGGGGGGGCTTCCAGATACGCAGTATTTT. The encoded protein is CASSLNSAGGLPDTQYF.

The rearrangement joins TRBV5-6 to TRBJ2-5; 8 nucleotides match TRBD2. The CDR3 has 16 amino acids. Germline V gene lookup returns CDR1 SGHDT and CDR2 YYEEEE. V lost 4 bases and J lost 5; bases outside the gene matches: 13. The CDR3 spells CASSLPPAGGRETQYF. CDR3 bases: TGTGCCAGCAGCCTCCCCCCCGCGGGGGGTAGGGAGACCCAGTACTTC.

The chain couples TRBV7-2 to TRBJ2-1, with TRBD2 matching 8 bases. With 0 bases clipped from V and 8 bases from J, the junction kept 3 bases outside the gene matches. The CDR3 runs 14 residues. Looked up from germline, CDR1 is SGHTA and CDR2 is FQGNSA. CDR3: CASSLAGLVHEQFF. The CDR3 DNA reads TGTGCCAGCAGCTTAGCGGGACTAGTGCATGAGCAGTTCTTC.

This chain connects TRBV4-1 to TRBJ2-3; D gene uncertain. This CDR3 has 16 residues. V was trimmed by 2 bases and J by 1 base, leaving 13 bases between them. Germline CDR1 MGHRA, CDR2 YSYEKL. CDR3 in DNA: TGCGCCAGCAGCCAAAGGACGGTCCCGGGCACAGATACGCAGTATTTT. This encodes CASSQRTVPGTDTQYF.

In nucleotides, the CDR3 is TGTGCCAGCAGCTTCCTGGGCACAGATACGCAGTATTTT. Translated: CASSFLGTDTQYF. V gene TRBV11-2 combines with J gene TRBJ2-3; D remains ambiguous. This CDR3 comprises 13 residues. V shed 3 bases and J shed 1 base, with 5 bases lying between them. CDR1 is SGHAT, CDR2 FQNNGV, per germline.

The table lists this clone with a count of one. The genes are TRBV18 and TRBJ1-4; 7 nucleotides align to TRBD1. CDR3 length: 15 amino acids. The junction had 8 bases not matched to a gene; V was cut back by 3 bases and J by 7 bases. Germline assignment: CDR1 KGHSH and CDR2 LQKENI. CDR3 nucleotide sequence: TGTGCCAGCTCACCCACGACAGGGCGAGGTGAAAAACTGTTTTTT. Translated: CASSPTTGRGEKLFF.